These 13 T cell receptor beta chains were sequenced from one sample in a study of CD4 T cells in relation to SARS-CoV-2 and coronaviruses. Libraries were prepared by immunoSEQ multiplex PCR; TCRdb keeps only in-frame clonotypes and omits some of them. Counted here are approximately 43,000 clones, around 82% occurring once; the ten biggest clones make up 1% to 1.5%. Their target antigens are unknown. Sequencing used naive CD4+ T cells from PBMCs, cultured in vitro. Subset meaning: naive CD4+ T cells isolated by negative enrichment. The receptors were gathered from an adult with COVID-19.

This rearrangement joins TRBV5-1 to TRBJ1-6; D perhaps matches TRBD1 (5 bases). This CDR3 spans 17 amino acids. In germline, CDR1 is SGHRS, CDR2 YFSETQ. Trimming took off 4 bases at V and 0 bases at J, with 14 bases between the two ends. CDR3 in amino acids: CASSREGFTSYNSPLHF. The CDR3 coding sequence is TGCGCCAGCAGCCGGGAGGGGTTTACCTCCTATAATTCACCCCTCCACTTT.

The CDR3 bases are TGTGCCAGCAGCTTGGGAGGGCCGCATAATGAGCAGTTCTTC. It encodes CASSLGGPHNEQFF. V and J are TRBV7-9 and TRBJ2-1, with 7 bases aligning to TRBD2. V dropped 3 bases and J dropped 7; count of bases not matched to a gene: 6. The CDR3 runs to 14 residues. Germline assignment: CDR1 SEHNR and CDR2 FQNEAQ (reference sequence).

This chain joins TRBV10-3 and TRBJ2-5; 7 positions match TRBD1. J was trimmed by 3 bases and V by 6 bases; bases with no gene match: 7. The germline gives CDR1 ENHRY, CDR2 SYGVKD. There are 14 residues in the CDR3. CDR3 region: CAIRPGTEKETQYF. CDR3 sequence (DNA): TGTGCCATCAGGCCCGGGACAGAAAAAGAGACCCAGTACTTC.

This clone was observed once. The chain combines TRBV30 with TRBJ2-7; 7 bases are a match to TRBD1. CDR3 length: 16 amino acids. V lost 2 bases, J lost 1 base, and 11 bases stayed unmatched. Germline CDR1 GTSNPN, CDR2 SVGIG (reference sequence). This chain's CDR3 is CAWSQIEGAFSYEQYF. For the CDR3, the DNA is TGTGCCTGGAGTCAAATTGAGGGGGCCTTTTCCTACGAGCAGTACTTC.

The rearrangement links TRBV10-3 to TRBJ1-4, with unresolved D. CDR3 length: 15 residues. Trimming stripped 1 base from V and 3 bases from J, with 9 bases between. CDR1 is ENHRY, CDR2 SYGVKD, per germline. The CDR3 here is CAISEYEGSNEKLFF. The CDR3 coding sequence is TGTGCCATCAGTGAGTACGAAGGGTCTAATGAAAAACTGTTTTTT.

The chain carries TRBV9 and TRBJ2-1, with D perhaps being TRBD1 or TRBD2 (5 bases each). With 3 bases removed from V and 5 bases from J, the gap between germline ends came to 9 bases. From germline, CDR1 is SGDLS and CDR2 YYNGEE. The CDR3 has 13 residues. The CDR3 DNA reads TGTGCCAGCAGCGCCCAGGGAGACAATGAGCAGTTCTTC. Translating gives CASSAQGDNEQFF.

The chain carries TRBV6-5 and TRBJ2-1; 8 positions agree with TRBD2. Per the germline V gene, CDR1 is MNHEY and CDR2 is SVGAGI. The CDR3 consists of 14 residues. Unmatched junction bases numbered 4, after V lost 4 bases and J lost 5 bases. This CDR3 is CASSSRTSNNEQFF. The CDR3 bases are TGTGCCAGCAGTTCCCGGACTAGCAACAATGAGCAGTTCTTC.

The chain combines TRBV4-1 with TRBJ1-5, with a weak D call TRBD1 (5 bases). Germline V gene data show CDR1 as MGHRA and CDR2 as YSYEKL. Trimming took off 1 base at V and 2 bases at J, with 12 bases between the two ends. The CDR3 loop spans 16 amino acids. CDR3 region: CASSQVVGVGNQPQHF. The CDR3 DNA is TGCGCCAGCAGCCAAGTTGTGGGGGTTGGCAATCAGCCCCAGCATTTT.

The CDR3 DNA sequence: TGTGCCGGGGGACCTAACTATGGCTACACCTTC. This sequence encodes CAGGPNYGYTF. The chain uses TRBV9 and TRBJ1-2; tentatively, D is TRBD1 (5 bases). The CDR3 has 11 amino acids. Germline V gives CDR1 SGDLS, CDR2 YYNGEE. V dropped 10 bases and J dropped 0 bases, with 7 bases sitting between them.

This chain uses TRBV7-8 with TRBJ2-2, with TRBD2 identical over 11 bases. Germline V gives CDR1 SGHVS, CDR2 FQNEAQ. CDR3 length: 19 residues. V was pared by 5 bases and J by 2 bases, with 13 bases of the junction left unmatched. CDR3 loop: CASSRRGLAGGINTGELFF. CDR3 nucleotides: TGTGCCAGCAGCCGCCGTGGGCTAGCGGGAGGAATAAACACCGGGGAGCTGTTTTTT.

CDR3 bases: TGTGCCAGCAGCCAAAAGAGGGACAGTCTAAACAATCAGCCCCAGCATTTT. Its translation: CASSQKRDSLNNQPQHF. The V and J genes are TRBV4-2 and TRBJ1-5; TRBD1 matches at 7 bases. After removal of 2 bases from V and 3 bases from J, the junction contained 10 bases not matched to a gene. The germline CDR1 and CDR2 sequences are LGHNA and YNFKEQ. CDR3 length: 17 amino acids.

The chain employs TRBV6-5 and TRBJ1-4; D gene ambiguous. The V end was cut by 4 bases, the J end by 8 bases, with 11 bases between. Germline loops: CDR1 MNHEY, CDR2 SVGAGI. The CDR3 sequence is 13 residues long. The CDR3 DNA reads TGTGCCAGCAGTTCAAGGGTGGGCGAAAAACTGTTTTTT. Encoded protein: CASSSRVGEKLFF.

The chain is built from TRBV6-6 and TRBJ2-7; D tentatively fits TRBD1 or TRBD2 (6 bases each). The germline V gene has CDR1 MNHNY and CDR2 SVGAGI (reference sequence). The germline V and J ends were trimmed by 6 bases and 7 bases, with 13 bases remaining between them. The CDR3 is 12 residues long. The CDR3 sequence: CASRPGAGEQYF. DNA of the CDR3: TGTGCCAGCAGGCCGGGGGCAGGGGAGCAGTACTTC.